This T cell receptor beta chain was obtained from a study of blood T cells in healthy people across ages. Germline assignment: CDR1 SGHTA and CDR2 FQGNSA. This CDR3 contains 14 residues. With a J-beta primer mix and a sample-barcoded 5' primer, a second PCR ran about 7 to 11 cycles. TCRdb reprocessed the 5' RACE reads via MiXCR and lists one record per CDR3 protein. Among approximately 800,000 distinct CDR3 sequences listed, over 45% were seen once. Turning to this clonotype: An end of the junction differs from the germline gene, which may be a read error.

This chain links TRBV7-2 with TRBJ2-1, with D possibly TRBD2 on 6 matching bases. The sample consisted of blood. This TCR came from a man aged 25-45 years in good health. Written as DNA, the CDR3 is TGTGCCAGCAGCGTAGCGGAGGAGTGGAATGAGCAGTTCTTC. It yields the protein CASSVAEEWNEQFF.